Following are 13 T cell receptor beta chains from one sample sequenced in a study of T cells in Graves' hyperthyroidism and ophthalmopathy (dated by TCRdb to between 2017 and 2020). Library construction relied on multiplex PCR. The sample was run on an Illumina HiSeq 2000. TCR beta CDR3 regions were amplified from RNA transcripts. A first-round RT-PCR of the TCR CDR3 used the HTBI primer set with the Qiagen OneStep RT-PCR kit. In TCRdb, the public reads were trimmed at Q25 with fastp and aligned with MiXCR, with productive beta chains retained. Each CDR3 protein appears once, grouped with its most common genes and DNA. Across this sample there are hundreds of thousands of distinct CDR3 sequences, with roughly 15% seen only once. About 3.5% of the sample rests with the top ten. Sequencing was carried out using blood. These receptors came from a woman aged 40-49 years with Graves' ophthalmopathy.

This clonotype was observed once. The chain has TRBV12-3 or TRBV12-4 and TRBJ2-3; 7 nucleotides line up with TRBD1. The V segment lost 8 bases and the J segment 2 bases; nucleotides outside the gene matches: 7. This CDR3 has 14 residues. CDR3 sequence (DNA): TGTGCCAGCCTCGGACAGGTCTACACAGATACGCAGTATTTT. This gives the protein CASLGQVYTDTQYF.

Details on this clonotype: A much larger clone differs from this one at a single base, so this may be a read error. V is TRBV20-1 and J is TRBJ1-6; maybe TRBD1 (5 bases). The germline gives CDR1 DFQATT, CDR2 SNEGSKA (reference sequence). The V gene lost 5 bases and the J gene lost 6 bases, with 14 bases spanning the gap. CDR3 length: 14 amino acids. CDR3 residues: CSASTGGGNSPLHF. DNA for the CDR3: TGCAGTGCTTCCACCGGGGGGGGTAATTCACCCCTCCACTTT.

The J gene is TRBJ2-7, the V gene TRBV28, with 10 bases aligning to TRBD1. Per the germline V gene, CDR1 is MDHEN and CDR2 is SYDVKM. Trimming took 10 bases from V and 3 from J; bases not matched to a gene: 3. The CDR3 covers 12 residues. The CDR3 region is CATRTGGYEQYF. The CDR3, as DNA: TGTGCCACCCGGACAGGGGGCTACGAGCAGTACTTC.

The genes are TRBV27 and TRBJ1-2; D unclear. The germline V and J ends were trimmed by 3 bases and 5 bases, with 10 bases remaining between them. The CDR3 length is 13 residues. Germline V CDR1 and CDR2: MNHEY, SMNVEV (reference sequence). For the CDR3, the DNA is TGTGCCAGCAGTTTTCTCGGGAGTTATGGCTACACCTTC. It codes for CASSFLGSYGYTF.

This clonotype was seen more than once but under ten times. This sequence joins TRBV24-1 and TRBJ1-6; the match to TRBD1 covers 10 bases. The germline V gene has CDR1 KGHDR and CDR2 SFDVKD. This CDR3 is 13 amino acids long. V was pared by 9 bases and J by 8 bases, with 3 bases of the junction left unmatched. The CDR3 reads CATAGTGDSPLHF. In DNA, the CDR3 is TGTGCCACCGCCGGGACAGGGGATTCACCCCTCCACTTT.

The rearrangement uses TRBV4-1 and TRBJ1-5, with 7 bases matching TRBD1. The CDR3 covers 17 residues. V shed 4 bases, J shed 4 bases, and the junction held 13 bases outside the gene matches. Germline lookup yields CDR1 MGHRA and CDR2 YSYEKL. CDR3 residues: CASSLEAEGTVNQPQHF. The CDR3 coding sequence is TGCGCCAGCAGCCTAGAAGCGGAGGGGACAGTGAATCAGCCCCAGCATTTT.

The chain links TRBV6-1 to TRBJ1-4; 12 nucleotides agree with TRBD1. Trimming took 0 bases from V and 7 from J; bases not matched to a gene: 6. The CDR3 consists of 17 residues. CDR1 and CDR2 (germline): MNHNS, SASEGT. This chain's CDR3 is CASSEATGQGASEKLFF. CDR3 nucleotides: TGTGCCAGCAGTGAAGCAACGGGACAGGGGGCAAGTGAAAAACTGTTTTTT.

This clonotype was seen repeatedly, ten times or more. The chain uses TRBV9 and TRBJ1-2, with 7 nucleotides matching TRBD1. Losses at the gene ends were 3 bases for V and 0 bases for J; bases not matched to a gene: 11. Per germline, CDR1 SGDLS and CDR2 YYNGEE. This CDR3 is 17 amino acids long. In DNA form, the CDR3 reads TGTGCCAGCAGCGCAAACACGAAGACAGGGTCTAACTATGGCTACACCTTC. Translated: CASSANTKTGSNYGYTF.

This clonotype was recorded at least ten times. The CDR3, as DNA: TGTGCCAGCAGCTTAGAGAGCGGGAGGGGTTACGAGCAGTACTTC. Protein sequence: CASSLESGRGYEQYF. This chain connects TRBV11-2 to TRBJ2-7, with 10 bases that match TRBD2. The CDR3 is 15 amino acids. With 0 bases clipped from V and 4 bases from J, the junction kept 3 bases outside the gene matches. The germline CDR1 and CDR2 sequences are SGHAT and FQNNGV.

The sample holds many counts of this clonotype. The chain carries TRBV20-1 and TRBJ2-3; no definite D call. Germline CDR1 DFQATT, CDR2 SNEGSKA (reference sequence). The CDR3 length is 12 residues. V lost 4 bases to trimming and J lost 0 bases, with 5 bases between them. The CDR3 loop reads CSATPSTDTQYF. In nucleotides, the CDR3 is TGCAGTGCTACACCTAGCACAGATACGCAGTATTTT.

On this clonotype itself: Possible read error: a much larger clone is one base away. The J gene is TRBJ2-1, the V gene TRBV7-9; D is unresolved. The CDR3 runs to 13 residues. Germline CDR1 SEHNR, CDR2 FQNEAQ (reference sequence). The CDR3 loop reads CASSPLSRDEQLF. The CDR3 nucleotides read TGTGCCAGCAGCCCTTTGTCCAGAGATGAGCAGCTCTTC.

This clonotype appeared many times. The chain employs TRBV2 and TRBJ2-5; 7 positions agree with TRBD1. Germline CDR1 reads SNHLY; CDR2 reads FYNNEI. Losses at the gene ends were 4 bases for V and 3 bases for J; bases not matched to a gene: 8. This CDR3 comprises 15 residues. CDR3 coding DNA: TGTGCCAGCAGTGTTTTGGGACAGAAAGAAGAGACCCAGTACTTC. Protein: CASSVLGQKEETQYF.

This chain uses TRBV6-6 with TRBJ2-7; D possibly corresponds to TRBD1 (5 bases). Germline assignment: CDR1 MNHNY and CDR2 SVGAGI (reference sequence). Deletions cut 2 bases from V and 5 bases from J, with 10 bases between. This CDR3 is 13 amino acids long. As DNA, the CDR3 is TGTGCCAGCAGTTACCACCTAGGGGACGAGCAGTACTTC. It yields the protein CASSYHLGDEQYF.